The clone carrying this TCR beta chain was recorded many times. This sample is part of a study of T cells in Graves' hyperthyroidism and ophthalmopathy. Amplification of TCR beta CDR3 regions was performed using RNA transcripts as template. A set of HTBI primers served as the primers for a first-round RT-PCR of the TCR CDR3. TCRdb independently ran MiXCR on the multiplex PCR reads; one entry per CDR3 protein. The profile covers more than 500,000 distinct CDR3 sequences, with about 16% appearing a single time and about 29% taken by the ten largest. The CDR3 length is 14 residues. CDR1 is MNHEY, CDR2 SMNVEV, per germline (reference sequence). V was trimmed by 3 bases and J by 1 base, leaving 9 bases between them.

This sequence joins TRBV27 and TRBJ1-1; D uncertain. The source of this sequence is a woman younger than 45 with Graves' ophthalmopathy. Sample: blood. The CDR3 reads CASSFAGRNTEAFF. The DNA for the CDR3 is TGTGCCAGCAGTTTTGCAGGAAGGAACACTGAAGCTTTCTTT.